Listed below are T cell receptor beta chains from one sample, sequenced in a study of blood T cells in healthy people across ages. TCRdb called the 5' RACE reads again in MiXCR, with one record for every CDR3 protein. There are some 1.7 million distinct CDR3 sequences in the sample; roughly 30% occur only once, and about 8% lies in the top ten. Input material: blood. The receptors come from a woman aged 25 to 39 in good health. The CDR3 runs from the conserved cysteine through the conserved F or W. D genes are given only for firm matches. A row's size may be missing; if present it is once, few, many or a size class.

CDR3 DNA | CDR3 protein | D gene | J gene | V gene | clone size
TGTGCCAGCAGGAAACAGGGGGGAGCCTCCGAGCAGTACTTC | CASRKQGGASEQYF | TRBD1 | TRBJ2-7 | TRBV6-2/TRBV6-3 | few
TGTGCCAGCAGTTTCGCCCCTACAGGTGGCTACACCTTC | CASSFAPTGGYTF | NA | TRBJ1-2 | TRBV6-5 | many
TGTGCCAGCAGCCCCTGGGGGGGAATCGCGAACACCGGGGAGCTGTTTTTT | CASSPWGGIANTGELFF | TRBD2 | TRBJ2-2 | TRBV7-6 | few
TGTGCCAGCACCGAGACAGGGGCAAGCTACGAGCAGTACTTC | CASTETGASYEQYF | TRBD1 | TRBJ2-7 | TRBV12-3/TRBV12-4 | many
TGCAGTGCTAGGGACCCCGGGACAAGCTCCTACGAGCAGTACTTC | CSARDPGTSSYEQYF | NA | TRBJ2-7 | TRBV20-1 | many
TGTGCCAGCAGTAAACAGGGGGCCCCCTACGAGCAGTACTTC | CASSKQGAPYEQYF | TRBD1 | TRBJ2-7 | TRBV6-5 | NA
TGTGCCAGCAGCTTGTTGGGCGATGGGGGCCCCTATGGCTACACCTTC | CASSLLGDGGPYGYTF | NA | TRBJ1-2 | TRBV5-6 | NA
TGCAGTGCTAGCCTGACGGCGGGGGCCCAGTACTTC | CSASLTAGAQYF | TRBD2 | TRBJ2-5 | TRBV20-1 | NA
TGTGCCATCAGTGAGCCCTTGGGAGAGACCCAGTACTTC | CAISEPLGETQYF | NA | TRBJ2-5 | TRBV10-3 | many
TGTGCCACCGGACGGGACTTGGAGTACGAGCAGTACTTC | CATGRDLEYEQYF | NA | TRBJ2-7 | TRBV10-3 | NA
TGCGCCAGCAGCTTTGTGTCTAGCGGGGGAACAGATACGCAGTATTTT | CASSFVSSGGTDTQYF | TRBD2 | TRBJ2-3 | TRBV5-1 | NA
TGTGCCAGCTCCCCGGGGGTAGCGGGAGGCCTCAATGAGCAGTTCTTC | CASSPGVAGGLNEQFF | TRBD2 | TRBJ2-1 | TRBV7-6 | NA
TGTGCCAGCAGTTCAAACAGGGGAATACAAGAGACCCAGTACTTC | CASSSNRGIQETQYF | TRBD1 | TRBJ2-5 | TRBV11-2 | NA
TGCGCCAGCAGCTTTACGGGGGGCTTCGCTGAAGCTTTCTTT | CASSFTGGFAEAFF | NA | TRBJ1-1 | TRBV5-1 | few
TGCAGTGCTAGAGATCCAGCGGAGCGGGAACTGAGAGCTTTCTTT | CSARDPAERELRAFF | NA | TRBJ1-1 | TRBV20-1 | few
TGTGCCAGCAGCCTTAACAGGGGGCGGCTTGAAGCTTTCTTT | CASSLNRGRLEAFF | TRBD1 | TRBJ1-1 | TRBV6-5 | few
TGCAGTGCTAGGAGCCCAACAGGGGGGGCTGAAACTTTCTTT | CSARSPTGGAETFF | TRBD1 | TRBJ1-1 | TRBV20-1 | NA
TGCAGTGCTAGAGATATTAACGAGCAGTACTTC | CSARDINEQYF | NA | TRBJ2-7 | TRBV20-1 | few
TGTGCCAGCAGTTTGGCGGCGGGACCGACCAATTCACCCCTCCACTTT | CASSLAAGPTNSPLHF | NA | TRBJ1-6 | TRBV27 | few
TGCGCCAGCGGCTCCCTCCCTGATACGCAGTATTTT | CASGSLPDTQYF | NA | TRBJ2-3 | TRBV5-1 | few
TGTGCCAGCAGTTACCCCGGGACAGGGGGCGCAGATACGCAGTATTTT | CASSYPGTGGADTQYF | TRBD1 | TRBJ2-3 | TRBV6-5 | NA
TGTGCCATCAGCCCGGGACAGGGAAATCAGCCCCAGCATTTT | CAISPGQGNQPQHF | TRBD1 | TRBJ1-5 | TRBV10-3 | few
TGCAGCGTTGTTTTCACTGAAGCTTTCTTT | CSVVFTEAFF | NA | TRBJ1-1 | TRBV29-1 | NA
TGCAGTGCTGTGGAAGGCTACGAGCAGTACTTC | CSAVEGYEQYF | NA | TRBJ2-7 | TRBV20-1 | many
TGCAGCGTTGACGACGAGACTGAAGCTTTCTTT | CSVDDETEAFF | NA | TRBJ1-1 | TRBV29-1 | few
TGCAGCGTTTATTCGCCTACAGGGGATTGGGTGGAAGCTTTCTTT | CSVYSPTGDWVEAFF | TRBD1 | TRBJ1-1 | TRBV29-1 | few